This TCR beta chain was found in a study of blood T cell repertoires in COVID-19. Libraries were prepared by immunoSEQ multiplex PCR; TCRdb keeps only in-frame clonotypes and omits some of them. Of around 150,000 clones listed, less than 85% were seen once; the top ten hold 5% to 7.5%. Germline V gives CDR1 ENHRY, CDR2 SYGVKD. Trimming cost V 9 bases and J 3 bases; bases outside gene matches: 7. CDR3 size: 14 residues. This chain joins TRBV10-3 and TRBJ2-3; 9 bases map to TRBD2. The sequenced material came from peripheral blood. The clonotype comes from a human donor in a cohort sampled during active COVID-19. CDR3 sequence (DNA): TGTGCCATAGGCGGGGGGGCACCGACAGATACGCAGTATTTT. Residues: CAIGGGAPTDTQYF.